This T cell receptor beta chain came from a study of cytomegalovirus exposure and HLA in healthy donors. Whole-study context: For the approximately 360 genotyped donors, over 80% fell within the Caucasian-associated ancestry cluster.

Whole-study findings and limits: Sequencing depth roughly uniform across donors was assumed in presence/absence analyses. In a later analysis, V- and J-gene trimming of beta chains associated with a DCLRE1C missense variant, replicated independently. In an earlier analysis, in approximately 630 donors, most V segments appeared productive either ~87% or ~30% of the time.

PCR primers comprised 60 Vbeta and 13 Jbeta primers. The data were produced by immunoSEQ multiplex PCR, yet TCRdb's version contains in-frame clones alone and is incomplete. This sample carries some 180,000 clones, less than 80% of them seen once, and the ten largest clones take about 1.6%. The trim removed 2 bases at V and 5 bases at J, leaving 1 base unmatched. CDR1 and CDR2 from the germline V gene are MDHEN and SYDVKM. The CDR3 runs to 14 residues. This clone has a handful of counts. Its target is not known. The rearrangement links TRBV28 to TRBJ1-5; 9 nucleotides match TRBD1. Sequences were obtained from PBMCs. This TCR was sampled from a man between 18 and 35 years old in good health and CMV-seronegative. The DNA of the CDR3 is TGTGCCAGCAGTTTAGGACAGGGGTATCAGCCCCAGCATTTT. Translating it yields CASSLGQGYQPQHF.